This T cell receptor beta chain was found in a study of blood T cell repertoires in COVID-19. Overall study context: Researchers got acute and convalescent COVID-19 samples from the United States, Italy and Spain. In each case, the material was cDNA or gDNA derived from T cells, B-cell-depleted T cells, or PBMCs.

This clone has only a few counts. The assay was immunoSEQ multiplex PCR, and TCRdb's table has in-frame clones only and misses some. Of 150,000 to 200,000 clones in the sample, just under 85% were seen once. The CDR3 totals 17 residues. Germline V gene sequence: CDR1 SGHRS, CDR2 YFSETQ. V was pared by 0 bases and J by 12 bases, with 16 bases of the junction left unmatched. This clonotype was sampled from a woman older than 75 with acute or convalescent COVID-19. Sequenced: peripheral blood. The chain links TRBV5-1 to TRBJ2-1, with 9 bases aligning to TRBD2. The CDR3 DNA reads as TGCGCCAGCAGCTTGGGGCGGGGGGGCGTCCACAATGAGCGGCAGTTCTTC. It yields the protein CASSLGRGGVHNERQFF.